What follows are 21 T cell receptor beta chains derived from one specimen sequenced in a study of shared clonotypes between healthy human individuals. This table comes from immunoSEQ multiplex PCR, and its TCRdb copy is limited to in-frame clones, with some not included. This sample has about 1 million clones, with 70% to 80% found just once. The sequenced material came from memory CD4+ T cells sorted from blood. Subset noted: CD45RA-negative fraction. Every receptor here comes from a man aged 18 to 35 in good health.

The V and J genes are TRBV19 and TRBJ1-5, with D hard to call. Trimming pared 5 bases from V and 2 bases from J, leaving 19 bases between. The CDR3 consists of 17 residues. Germline assignment: CDR1 LNHDA and CDR2 SQIVND (reference sequence). The CDR3 loop is CASSADPGDIGNQPQHF. CDR3 nucleotides: TGTGCCAGTAGTGCGGACCCCGGGGATATAGGCAATCAGCCCCAGCATTTT. Complete variable domain (other parts from reference TRBV19 and TRBJ1-5): DGGITQSPKYLFRKEGQNVTLSCEQNLNHDAMYWYRQDPGQGLRLIYYSQIVNDFQKGDIAEGYSVSREKKESFPLTVTSAQKNPTAFYLCASSADPGDIGNQPQHFGDGTRLSIL.

The chain has TRBV4-3 and TRBJ2-7; D might be TRBD1 (6 bases). CDR3 length: 17 amino acids. V lost 0 bases to trimming and J lost 2 bases, with 17 bases between them. Germline CDR1 reads LGHNA; CDR2 reads YSLEER. The CDR3 sequence is CASSQDRRTAYAYEQYF. The DNA of the CDR3 is TGCGCCAGCAGCCAAGATCGGAGGACAGCGTACGCCTACGAGCAGTACTTC.

V is TRBV11-2 and J is TRBJ2-2; TRBD2 aligns across 8 bases. This CDR3 spans 15 amino acids. The V gene's germline CDR1 is SGHAT and CDR2 FQNNGV. The V and J ends lost 2 bases and 5 bases, in that order; junction bases with no gene match: 4. The CDR3: CASSLTGGTTGELFF. DNA of the CDR3: TGTGCCAGCAGCTTAACGGGGGGGACTACCGGGGAGCTGTTTTTT.

The CDR3 here is CASSDRNQANYGYTF. The CDR3 coding sequence is TGTGCCAGCAGTGACAGAAACCAAGCTAACTATGGCTACACCTTC. This chain uses TRBV6-1 with TRBJ1-2; D unclear. CDR1 is MNHNS and CDR2 is SASEGT in the germline V gene. The CDR3 sequence is 15 residues long. V gave up 3 bases and J gave up 0 bases, with 11 bases separating them.

The V call is TRBV7-9, the J call TRBJ2-4; TRBD1 matches 8 bases. Germline lookup yields CDR1 SEHNR and CDR2 FQNEAQ (reference sequence). The CDR3 runs 17 residues. Losses at the gene ends were 2 bases for V and 8 bases for J; bases not matched to a gene: 14. CDR3 residues: CASSLRDRILGGDIQYF. Written as DNA, the CDR3 is TGTGCCAGCAGCTTAAGGGACAGGATCCTTGGAGGGGACATTCAGTACTTC.

On this clone itself: Other DNA sequences from this sample encode an identical CDR3 as well. The chain joins TRBV18 to TRBJ2-6; D may match TRBD1 or TRBD2 (5 bases each). The CDR3 runs 15 residues. Germline loops: CDR1 KGHSH, CDR2 LQKENI. The V and J ends lost 2 bases and 2 bases respectively, with 7 bases between them. The CDR3: CASSPGTAGANVLTF. CDR3 sequence (DNA): TGTGCCAGCTCACCAGGGACGGCTGGGGCCAACGTCCTGACTTTC.

The CDR3 here is CASSEGGSVRNSPLHF. CDR3 nucleotide sequence: TGTGCCAGCAGCGAGGGAGGTAGCGTGAGGAATTCACCCCTCCACTTT. The chain combines TRBV27 with TRBJ1-6; D gene uncertain. Trimming stripped 6 bases from V and 7 bases from J, with 19 bases between. Germline V gene data show CDR1 as MNHEY and CDR2 as SMNVEV (reference sequence). This CDR3 comprises 16 residues.

J is TRBJ2-1 and V is TRBV19, with a possible D match to TRBD2 (6 bases). The germline CDR1 and CDR2 sequences are LNHDA and SQIVND (reference sequence). This CDR3 contains 16 residues. V was cut by 6 bases and J by 4 bases, with 19 bases left in between. This chain's CDR3 is CASSAGTFPEYNEQFF. CDR3 in DNA: TGTGCCAGTAGCGCCGGGACTTTCCCCGAATACAATGAGCAGTTCTTC.

This clone was found a few times. At the DNA level, this CDR3 is encoded by other sequences in the same sample as well. This chain joins TRBV6-1 and TRBJ2-1; D is unclear. V was trimmed by 2 bases and J by 4 bases, leaving 12 bases between them. Per germline, CDR1 MNHNS and CDR2 SASEGT. CDR3 length equals 15 residues. CDR3 sequence (DNA): TGTGCCAGCAGTGAATTAGGCTTGAAATACAATGAGCAGTTCTTC. This codes for CASSELGLKYNEQFF.

This clone was counted ten times or more. The rearrangement links TRBV10-3 to TRBJ2-1, with 10 bases aligning to TRBD2. This CDR3 spans 14 amino acids. The junction had 10 bases not matched to a gene; V was cut back by 10 bases and J by 7 bases. Germline CDR1 and CDR2: ENHRY and SYGVKD. The CDR3 DNA reads TGTGCCACCGCTGGGGCTAGCGGGAGAAATGAGCAGTTCTTC. It yields the protein CATAGASGRNEQFF.

This clone was picked up a small number of times. The V gene is TRBV6-6, the J gene TRBJ1-2; 7 positions agree with TRBD1. The trim removed 6 bases at V and 6 bases at J, leaving 10 bases unmatched. CDR1 and CDR2 from the germline V gene are MNHNY and SVGAGI (reference sequence). This CDR3 has 14 amino acids. CDR3 nucleotides: TGTGCCAGCAGCCCCGCTGACAGGGCCCATGGCTACACCTTC. Encoded protein: CASSPADRAHGYTF.

The DNA for the CDR3 is TGTGCCAGCAGTTTCGGGCAGGGTATACAAGAGACCCAGTACTTC. Translating it yields CASSFGQGIQETQYF. The chain has TRBV27 and TRBJ2-5; tentative D call: TRBD1 (5 bases). The CDR3 contains 15 residues. The ends were cut back, 3 bases at V and 2 bases at J, with 13 bases in the middle. Germline V CDR1 and CDR2: MNHEY, SMNVEV (reference sequence).

V gene TRBV10-1 combines with J gene TRBJ2-1; weak D call: TRBD2 (6 bases). The ends were cut back, 4 bases at V and 9 bases at J, with 13 bases in the middle. Germline V CDR1 and CDR2: WNHNN, SYGVQD (reference sequence). This CDR3 has 13 amino acids. The CDR3 here is CASSASLAGEQFF. The CDR3 DNA reads as TGCGCCAGCAGTGCCTCACTAGCCGGTGAGCAGTTCTTC.

This clone appeared a few times. The gene calls are TRBV5-6 and TRBJ1-6; D is unclear. V was shortened by 0 bases and J by 7 bases, with 5 bases between the two germline ends. Germline lookup yields CDR1 SGHDT and CDR2 YYEEEE. CDR3 length: 13 amino acids. CDR3: CASSLAWNSPLHF. CDR3 DNA: TGTGCCAGCAGCTTGGCCTGGAATTCACCCCTCCACTTT.

In this sample, this clone turned up a few times. V and J are TRBV10-2 and TRBJ2-2; D remains ambiguous. Trimming left V 0 bases short and J 5 bases short, with 4 bases between. The CDR3 covers 13 residues. Germline V gives CDR1 WSHSY, CDR2 SAAADI. The CDR3 region is CASSESSTGELFF. In DNA, the CDR3 is TGCGCCAGCAGTGAGTCGTCTACCGGGGAGCTGTTTTTT.

V gene TRBV15 combines with J gene TRBJ1-3; D not resolved. The V end lost 0 bases, the J end lost 4 bases, and 10 bases lay between the germline ends. The CDR3 length is 15 residues. The germline V gene encodes CDR1 LNHNV and CDR2 YYDKDF (reference sequence). The CDR3 here is CATSRDRAPGNTIYF. The CDR3 DNA reads as TGTGCCACCAGCAGAGATAGGGCCCCAGGAAACACCATATATTTT.

The chain is built from TRBV7-2 and TRBJ1-6; D gene ambiguous. This CDR3 comprises 14 residues. Germline CDR1 SGHTA, CDR2 FQGNSA. Trimming took off 3 bases at V and 8 bases at J, with 11 bases between the two ends. The CDR3 region has the DNA TGTGCCAGCAGCTTCGGGGAGCCCTATTCACCCCTCCACTTT. Translation: CASSFGEPYSPLHF.

This clone was detected once. The V gene is TRBV7-2, the J gene TRBJ2-5, with 8 bases matching TRBD1. V shed 0 bases and J 1 base; nucleotides not matched to a gene: 10. The CDR3 is 18 amino acids. CDR1 and CDR2 from the germline V gene are SGHTA and FQGNSA. The CDR3 DNA reads as TGTGCCAGCAGCTTAGCAGCGGCCGGGACAGGCCCCCAAGAGACCCAGTACTTC. Residues: CASSLAAAGTGPQETQYF.

This clone was detected a few times. V gene TRBV10-1 combines with J gene TRBJ2-3; D is possibly TRBD1 or TRBD2 (6 bases each). Trimming shortened V by 11 bases and J by 3 bases, and 18 bases separated the two germline ends. The CDR3 totals 14 residues. Germline assignment: CDR1 WNHNN and CDR2 SYGVQD (reference sequence). Here the CDR3 DNA reads TGCGCCGGCTCCAACAGGGAGGAGACAGATACGCAGTATTTT. Translation gives CAGSNREETDTQYF.

About this clone: This clone may be a read error of a much larger clone one base away. This chain uses TRBV6-1 with TRBJ1-2; D ambiguous. This CDR3 is 11 amino acids long. Trimming left V 0 bases short and J 7 bases short, with 3 bases between. From germline, CDR1 is MNHNS and CDR2 SASEGT. The CDR3 is CASSEASGYTF. CDR3 sequence (DNA): TGTGCCAGCAGTGAAGCGTCTGGCTACACCTTC.

This rearrangement joins TRBV2 to TRBJ2-2, with 7 positions matching TRBD1. CDR3 size: 15 residues. Germline V gene data show CDR1 as SNHLY and CDR2 as FYNNEI. J lost 1 base, V lost 9 bases, and 8 bases had no gene match. DNA of the CDR3: TGTGCCAGGACAGGGACATCACTGAACACCGGGGAGCTGTTTTTT. This sequence encodes CARTGTSLNTGELFF.